The T cell receptor (beta chain) under discussion was sequenced for a study of T cell repertoires in cytomegalovirus infection. TCRdb passed the reads through MiXCR, listing each CDR3 protein once. The sample gives some 920,000 distinct CDR3 sequences, around a third of which show up once; roughly 13% is in the top ten. There are a few counts of this clonotype. What it binds is not known. Study outcomes and limitations: Within the response measured ex vivo, HLA-C-restricted CMV-specific TCR beta clonotypes were dominant. Carriage of CMV together with the relevant HLA was identifiable through cumulative public TCR beta family frequency.

The CDR3 has 17 residues. Germline loops: CDR1 MNHNY, CDR2 SVGAGI (reference sequence). V lost 0 bases, J lost 7 bases, and 5 bases stayed unmatched. The rearrangement links TRBV6-6 to TRBJ1-6, with 11 bases aligning to TRBD1. The TCR was taken from a human donor in good health (CMV status not recorded). Some clones in this sample may be carry-over from other donors' samples. The specimen was cultured CD8+ T cells from PBMCs, collected from culture after CMV antigen stimulation. Here the CDR3 reads CASSYSGQGAYNSPLHF. CDR3 coding DNA: TGTGCCAGCAGTTACTCTGGACAGGGGGCTTACAATTCACCCCTCCACTTT.